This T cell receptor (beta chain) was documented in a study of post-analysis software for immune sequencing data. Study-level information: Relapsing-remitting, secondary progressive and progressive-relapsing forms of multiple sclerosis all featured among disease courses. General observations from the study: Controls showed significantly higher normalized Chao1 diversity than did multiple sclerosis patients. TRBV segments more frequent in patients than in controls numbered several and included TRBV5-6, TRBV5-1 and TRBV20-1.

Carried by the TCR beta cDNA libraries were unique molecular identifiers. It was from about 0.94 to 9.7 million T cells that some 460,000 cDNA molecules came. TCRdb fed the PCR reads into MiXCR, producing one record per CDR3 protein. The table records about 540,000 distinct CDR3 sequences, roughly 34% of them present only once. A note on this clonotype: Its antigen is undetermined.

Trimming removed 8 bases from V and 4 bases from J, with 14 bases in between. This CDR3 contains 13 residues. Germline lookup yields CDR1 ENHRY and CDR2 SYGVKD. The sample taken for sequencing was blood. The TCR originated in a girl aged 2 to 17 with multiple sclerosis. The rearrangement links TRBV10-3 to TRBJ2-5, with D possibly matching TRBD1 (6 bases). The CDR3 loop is CAIGKGRGETQYF. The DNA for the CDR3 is TGTGCCATCGGAAAGGGCAGGGGAGAGACCCAGTACTTC.